The 30 T cell receptor beta chains given below trace back to one sample, sequenced in a study of cytomegalovirus exposure and HLA in healthy donors. The primer mix had 60 Vbeta and 13 Jbeta primers. Using immunoSEQ multiplex PCR, the repertoire was profiled, and TCRdb retains in-frame clones only, with some absent. The data hold 200,000 to 250,000 clones, with about 80% observed a single time. The sequencing input was PBMCs. The receptors here all came from a girl aged 5 to 17 in good health and CMV-seronegative.

The genes are TRBV27 and TRBJ2-1, with D maybe TRBD1 (6 bases). The CDR3 consists of 12 residues. Germline V gene lookup returns CDR1 MNHEY and CDR2 SMNVEV (reference sequence). V gave up 10 bases and J gave up 9 bases, with 16 bases separating them. The CDR3 DNA reads TGTGCCATCACACCCGAAGGGGGTGAGCAGTTCTTC. This codes for CAITPEGGEQFF.

This sequence joins TRBV5-6 and TRBJ1-6, with D hard to call. Trimming stripped 1 base from V and 7 bases from J, with 18 bases between. The germline CDR1 and CDR2 sequences are SGHDT and YYEEEE. This CDR3 has 17 amino acids. The CDR3 nucleotides read TGTGCCAGCAGCTTGACTTTTATGGTATCCCCCAATTCACCCCTCCACTTT. It encodes CASSLTFMVSPNSPLHF.

This clone was counted only a few times. In DNA form, the CDR3 reads TGCAGCGTTAAGGTCGCGGGTGAAAAACTGTTTTTT. Residues: CSVKVAGEKLFF. The chain employs TRBV29-1 and TRBJ1-4; D is unresolved. The CDR3 length is 12 residues. Per germline, CDR1 SQVTM and CDR2 ANQGSEA. Trimming removed 5 bases from V and 7 bases from J, with 11 bases in between.

The chain recombines TRBV28 with TRBJ1-2; D is undetermined. The germline V gene encodes CDR1 MDHEN and CDR2 SYDVKM. V lost 6 bases and J lost 4, with 15 bases in between. The CDR3 is made up of 14 amino acids. In DNA, the CDR3 is TGTGCCAGCAGATACGCGGAGGTCGGCTATGGCTACACCTTC. Encoded protein: CASRYAEVGYGYTF.

The rearrangement joins TRBV6-9 to TRBJ1-4, with D tentatively TRBD1 (5 bases). From germline, CDR1 is MNHGY and CDR2 SVAAGI. V dropped 4 bases and J dropped 3 bases, with 18 bases sitting between them. The CDR3 has 17 residues. For the CDR3, the DNA is TGTGCCAGCAGTTTCCGGGGGGGTATCGTATCTAATGAAAAACTGTTTTTT. Amino acid sequence: CASSFRGGIVSNEKLFF.

This chain connects TRBV23-1 to TRBJ1-1, with D possibly TRBD1 on 6 matching bases. TRBV23-1 is placed among ORFs of uncertain function. The CDR3 is 14 amino acids. V shed 6 bases and J shed 6 bases, with 17 bases lying between them. CDR3 sequence: CASSRDRSWAEAFF. The CDR3 nucleotides read TGCGCCAGCAGCCGAGACAGGTCGTGGGCTGAAGCTTTCTTT.

This chain uses TRBV18 with TRBJ1-5, with 7 bases aligning to TRBD1. Trimming took 2 bases from V and 9 from J; bases not matched to a gene: 4. The CDR3 contains 13 residues. Germline CDR1 is KGHSH and CDR2 is LQKENI. The CDR3 coding sequence is TGTGCCAGCTCACCAGGACAGGCCTGGCCCCAGCATTTT. It is translated as CASSPGQAWPQHF.

This clone was found a few times. CDR3 sequence reads: CASSRQDSVKGYTF. CDR3 in DNA: TGTGCCAGCAGCCGACAGGATTCGGTCAAGGGCTACACCTTC. This chain links TRBV5-6 with TRBJ1-2; perhaps TRBD1 as D (6 bases). CDR3 length: 14 amino acids. The germline V gene encodes CDR1 SGHDT and CDR2 YYEEEE. Between the trimmed V and J ends, which lost 4 bases and 8 bases, there was a span of 18 bases. Variable domain in full (rest from reference TRBV5-6 and TRBJ1-2): DAGVTQSPTHLIKTRGQQVTLRCSPKSGHDTVSWYQQALGQGPQFIFQYYEEEERQRGNFPDRFSGHQFPNYSSELNVNALLLGDSALYLCASSRQDSVKGYTFGSGTRLTVV.

A remark on this clone: This sample also contains other DNA sequences that code for the same CDR3. The chain employs TRBV11-2 and TRBJ1-2; D is uncertain. The CDR3 is 13 amino acids. Trimming removed 1 base at V and 4 bases at J, with 7 bases between. CDR1 is SGHAT, CDR2 FQNNGV, per germline. The CDR3 sequence is CASSLGGPYGYTF. In DNA, the CDR3 is TGTGCCAGCAGCTTAGGCGGCCCCTATGGCTACACCTTC.

V usage is TRBV28 and J usage is TRBJ1-1; 8 bases align to TRBD1. V dropped 8 bases and J dropped 4; count of bases not matched to a gene: 9. Germline V CDR1 and CDR2: MDHEN, SYDVKM. The CDR3 spans 14 residues. The chain's CDR3 is CASRKQGEATEAFF. The DNA for the CDR3 is TGTGCCAGCCGCAAACAGGGGGAGGCCACTGAAGCTTTCTTT.

This chain connects TRBV18 to TRBJ2-2; D gene ambiguous. Germline V gene lookup returns CDR1 KGHSH and CDR2 LQKENI. Trimming shortened V by 3 bases and J by 3 bases, and 11 bases separated the two germline ends. There are 15 residues in the CDR3. CDR3 DNA: TGTGCCAGCTCACCCCGTGTGGCCGACACCGGGGAGCTGTTTTTT. This sequence encodes CASSPRVADTGELFF.

The chain has TRBV6-5 and TRBJ1-2; D perhaps matches TRBD1 (5 bases). Germline loops: CDR1 MNHEY, CDR2 SVGAGI. The CDR3 totals 15 residues. V lost 5 bases and J lost 7, with 20 bases in between. Written as DNA, the CDR3 is TGTGCCAGCAGTCGCTATGGGCAGGGTGGGTTTGGCTACACCTTC. Residues: CASSRYGQGGFGYTF.

The gene calls are TRBV28 and TRBJ2-5; D is possibly TRBD2 (5 bases). Near its end, the DNA agrees better with TRBJ2-7, so the J call may be wrong. CDR3 length: 16 residues. Germline lookup yields CDR1 MDHEN and CDR2 SYDVKM. CDR3 region: CASTIGESRAAYEQYF. CDR3 bases: TGTGCCAGCACCATTGGGGAGTCGAGGGCCGCCTACGAGCAGTACTTC.

The rearrangement joins TRBV5-4 to TRBJ2-5, with D possibly being TRBD1 (6 bases). The CDR3 extends over 14 amino acids. From germline, CDR1 is SGHNT and CDR2 YYREEE (reference sequence). The germline V and J ends were trimmed by 1 base and 0 bases, with 7 bases remaining between them. The CDR3 DNA reads as TGTGCCAGCAGCTTGAGGACAGACCAAGAGACCCAGTACTTC. It codes for CASSLRTDQETQYF.

The V and J genes are TRBV30 and TRBJ1-1; 7 bases line up with TRBD1. There are 15 residues in the CDR3. Germline trimming cut 5 bases from V and 1 base from J; bases unmatched to any gene: 10. Germline values: CDR1 GTSNPN, CDR2 SVGIG (reference sequence). In nucleotides, the CDR3 is TGTGCCTGGCAGGAAGCCCAGGGGGGGAACACTGAAGCTTTCTTT. Its translation is CAWQEAQGGNTEAFF.

This clone has just one count. The chain couples TRBV9 to TRBJ1-2; D not certain. CDR3 size: 13 residues. V was cut by 6 bases and J by 2 bases, with 11 bases left in between. Germline lookup yields CDR1 SGDLS and CDR2 YYNGEE. The CDR3 DNA reads TGTGCCAGCACGACTGGAGACAACTATGGCTACACCTTC. It is translated as CASTTGDNYGYTF.

The chain couples TRBV19 to TRBJ2-1; TRBD2 might be the D (5 bases). Per germline, CDR1 LNHDA and CDR2 SQIVND (reference sequence). V lost 7 bases and J lost 5, with 9 bases in between. The CDR3 consists of 12 residues. The CDR3 DNA is TGTGCCAGTAAAGCGGCACACAATGAGCAGTTCTTC. Translated: CASKAAHNEQFF.

V and J are TRBV7-3 and TRBJ2-1, with D maybe TRBD1 (5 bases). Between the trimmed V and J ends, which lost 5 bases and 5 bases, there was a span of 10 bases. This CDR3 is 13 amino acids long. Germline V CDR1 and CDR2: SGHTA, FQGTGA. In nucleotides, the CDR3 is TGTGCCAGCAGCCTCACAGGCGACAATGAGCAGTTCTTC. This sequence encodes CASSLTGDNEQFF. Using reference TRBV7-3 and TRBJ2-1 for the parts outside the CDR3, the full variable domain is GAGVSQTPSNKVTEKGKYVELRCDPISGHTALYWYRQSLGQGPEFLIYFQGTGAADDSGLPNDRFFAVRPEGSVSTLKIQRTERGDSAVYLCASSLTGDNEQFFGPGTRLTVL.

The rearrangement links TRBV9 to TRBJ2-3, with 12 bases aligning to TRBD2. CDR3 length equals 16 residues. V gave up 4 bases and J gave up 2 bases; unmatched junction bases: 5. CDR1 and CDR2 from the germline V gene are SGDLS and YYNGEE. CDR3 nucleotide sequence: TGTGCCAGCAGCCCCGGGACTAGCGGGTACACAGATACGCAGTATTTT. Translated: CASSPGTSGYTDTQYF.

This chain connects TRBV19 to TRBJ1-5; possible D gene TRBD1, 5 bases. Germline CDR1 is LNHDA and CDR2 is SQIVND (reference sequence). V lost 4 bases, J lost 7 bases, and 17 bases lay in between. The length of the CDR3 is 15 residues. CDR3 bases: TGTGCCAGTAGTACTACCCGGGGGAATGGCCAGCCCCAGCATTTT. Its protein product is CASSTTRGNGQPQHF.

The chain links TRBV5-1 to TRBJ2-1; maybe TRBD2 (5 bases). The CDR3 runs 17 residues. Germline V gene sequence: CDR1 SGHRS, CDR2 YFSETQ. V lost 0 bases and J 7 bases, leaving 20 bases between the germline ends. The CDR3 sequence is CASSLGAAVTRANEQFF. In DNA form, the CDR3 reads TGCGCCAGCAGCTTGGGGGCAGCGGTTACACGTGCGAATGAGCAGTTCTTC.

The gene calls are TRBV28 and TRBJ2-7; maybe TRBD1 (6 bases). V was trimmed by 6 bases and J by 3 bases, leaving 15 bases between them. CDR3 length equals 14 residues. Germline V gives CDR1 MDHEN, CDR2 SYDVKM. In nucleotides, the CDR3 is TGTGCCAGCAGACTACAGGGAGTCCTCTACGAGCAGTACTTC. Residues: CASRLQGVLYEQYF.

The J gene is TRBJ2-5, the V gene TRBV28, with TRBD2 identical over 13 bases. Trimming at V came to 8 bases and at J to 7 bases, leaving 4 bases not matched to a gene. Per the germline V gene, CDR1 is MDHEN and CDR2 is SYDVKM. The CDR3 loop spans 13 amino acids. The CDR3 DNA follows: TGTGCCAGCGGGACTAGCGGGGCGTCGACCCAGTACTTC. Translating it yields CASGTSGASTQYF. Together with reference TRBV28 and TRBJ2-5, the CDR3 gives the full variable domain: DVKVTQSSRYLVKRTGEKVFLECVQDMDHENMFWYRQDPGLGLRLIYFSYDVKMKEKGDIPEGYSVSREKKERFSLILESASTNQTSMYLCASGTSGASTQYFGPGTRLLVL.

The gene calls are TRBV9 and TRBJ2-7; 8 bases are a match to TRBD1. The J segment lost 5 bases and the V segment lost 3 bases, leaving 13 bases of the junction unmatched. The V gene's germline CDR1 is SGDLS and CDR2 YYNGEE. The CDR3 length is 16 residues. In DNA, the CDR3 is TGTGCCAGCAGCGGAGAACAGGGGGAATTAATCGACGAGCAGTACTTC. Translated, it gives CASSGEQGELIDEQYF.

The gene calls are TRBV5-1 and TRBJ2-3; 13 bases map to TRBD2. The germline CDR1 and CDR2 sequences are SGHRS and YFSETQ. This CDR3 is built from 17 residues. Germline trimming cut 2 bases from V and 2 bases from J; bases unmatched to any gene: 5. The CDR3: CASSLEGLAGFTDTQYF. The CDR3 DNA reads as TGCGCCAGCAGCTTAGAGGGACTAGCGGGATTCACAGATACGCAGTATTTT.

The rearrangement links TRBV11-3 to TRBJ2-7, with TRBD1 matching 9 bases. Looked up from germline, CDR1 is SGHNT and CDR2 is YENEEA. The CDR3 runs to 15 residues. Trimming took 1 base from V and 4 from J; bases not matched to a gene: 5. In DNA, the CDR3 is TGTGCCAGCAGCTTAGGGGGGACAGGGCCGTACGAGCAGTACTTC. Protein sequence: CASSLGGTGPYEQYF.

The genes are TRBV2 and TRBJ1-5; 8 bases line up with TRBD1. The CDR3 is 16 residues long. CDR1 is SNHLY and CDR2 is FYNNEI in the germline V gene. Trimming cost V 4 bases and J 0 bases; bases outside gene matches: 5. The CDR3: CASSAGGAFSNQPQHF. CDR3 in DNA: TGTGCCAGCAGTGCAGGGGGCGCATTTAGCAATCAGCCCCAGCATTTT.

This clone was seen only once. The chain uses TRBV28 and TRBJ1-2; TRBD1 agrees at 9 bases. The V gene's germline CDR1 is MDHEN and CDR2 SYDVKM. The CDR3 extends over 16 amino acids. Losses at the gene ends were 1 base for V and 8 bases for J; bases not matched to a gene: 11. The CDR3 reads CASSLLPQGAKGGYTF. In DNA form, the CDR3 reads TGTGCCAGCAGTTTATTGCCACAGGGGGCGAAGGGAGGCTACACCTTC.

This chain uses TRBV7-2 with TRBJ2-5; 12 positions agree with TRBD2. Germline lookup yields CDR1 SGHTA and CDR2 FQGNSA. V lost 2 bases, J lost 4 bases, and 11 bases stayed unmatched. This CDR3 is 18 amino acids long. The CDR3 sequence is CASSLRLAGGPLSETQYF. The CDR3 DNA is TGTGCCAGCAGCTTAAGGCTAGCGGGGGGGCCATTGTCAGAGACCCAGTACTTC.

This clone was picked up a small number of times. The genes are TRBV2 and TRBJ2-7; TRBD1 is a possible D gene (5 bases). V was trimmed by 11 bases and J by 7 bases, leaving 9 bases between them. CDR3 length equals 9 residues. CDR1 and CDR2 (germline): SNHLY, FYNNEI. CDR3 sequence: CAVKGEQYF. DNA of the CDR3: TGTGCCGTTAAGGGGGAGCAGTACTTC.